Here is one TCR beta chain with its context. Its antigen is unknown. Using immunoSEQ multiplex PCR, the repertoire was profiled, and TCRdb retains in-frame clones only, with some absent. The sample records 100,000 or so clones, approximately 87% being singletons. Germline CDR1 and CDR2: LNHDA and SQIVND (reference sequence). V was cut by 8 bases and J by 1 base, with 9 bases left in between. CDR3 size: 12 residues. These data are taken from a study of T cell responses to AZD1222 COVID-19 vaccine. Study-wide results and limits: Repertoires were sampled only after the peak T cell response. Nearly half of unique spike-specific TCRs reportedly avoided B.1.351 and B.1.1.7 mutated regions. Most donors were white British, females outnumbered males, and clonal diversity was possibly underestimated. Just six or seven AZD1222 recipients tested seropositive at baseline.

This sequence was found in an adult in good health. Sequenced here: peripheral blood, sampled on day 0 of MenACWY control vaccination. This chain connects TRBV19 to TRBJ2-7, with D perhaps matching TRBD1 or TRBD2 (5 bases each). In DNA, the CDR3 is TGTGCCAGTGAGGGACCATCCTACGAGCAGTACTTC. This gives the protein CASEGPSYEQYF.